A single sample is the source of the 14 T cell receptor beta chains below, sequenced in a study of identical twins. TCRdb fed the 5' RACE reads into MiXCR, producing one record per CDR3 protein. The sample consists of 430,000 or so distinct CDR3 sequences, 20% to 30% of them appearing once. This sample was shared with a second study, whose subject was T cells expressing NK-cell markers.

The specimen was CD4+ T cells sorted from blood. The source of these receptors is a woman aged 18 to 35 in good health.

V usage is TRBV20-1 and J usage is TRBJ2-7; 12 bases are shared with TRBD2. Trimming at V came to 3 bases and at J to 6 bases, leaving 9 bases not matched to a gene. Germline lookup yields CDR1 DFQATT and CDR2 SNEGSKA (reference sequence). The CDR3 has 15 amino acids. This chain's CDR3 is CSASPTSGRWIEQYF. In DNA, the CDR3 is TGCAGTGCTAGCCCAACTAGCGGGAGGTGGATCGAGCAGTACTTC.

In its sample, this clonotype was seen many times. The chain carries TRBV7-2 and TRBJ2-7; the match to TRBD1 covers 8 bases. The CDR3 is 15 amino acids. V shed 2 bases, J shed 0 bases, and the junction held 3 bases outside the gene matches. Germline V gene lookup returns CDR1 SGHTA and CDR2 FQGNSA. This chain's CDR3 is CASSLQTGVSYEQYF. CDR3 DNA: TGTGCCAGCAGCTTACAGACAGGGGTCTCCTACGAGCAGTACTTC.

The chain employs TRBV28 and TRBJ2-1; TRBD1 is a possible D gene (6 bases). V lost 4 bases, J lost 4 bases, and 17 bases lay in between. Germline CDR1 and CDR2: MDHEN and SYDVKM. The CDR3 runs 16 residues. CDR3 in amino acids: CASSSLGTRNYNEQFF. DNA for the CDR3: TGTGCCAGCAGTTCTCTTGGGACACGAAATTACAATGAGCAGTTCTTC.

This chain connects TRBV5-5 to TRBJ2-4, with unresolved D. Trimming left V 2 bases short and J 5 bases short, with 11 bases between. Germline-derived CDR1 and CDR2 are SGHKS and YYEKEE (reference sequence). The CDR3 runs to 14 residues. CDR3 in DNA: TGTGCCAGCAGCTTCCCACTTAAGGAAAACATTCAGTACTTC. Amino acid sequence: CASSFPLKENIQYF.

This rearrangement joins TRBV29-1 to TRBJ1-1, with no clear D. The CDR3 is made up of 13 amino acids. V was clipped by 6 bases and J by 1 base, with 12 bases between them. Germline V gene sequence: CDR1 SQVTM, CDR2 ANQGSEA. The CDR3 DNA is TGCAGCGTCTCGGGAGTCACGAACACTGAAGCTTTCTTT. Protein: CSVSGVTNTEAFF.

CDR3 nucleotides: TGTGCCAGCAAGTTAGGTCAGAGCTCTGGAAACACCATATATTTT. Protein: CASKLGQSSGNTIYF. V and J are TRBV6-5 and TRBJ1-3; D not certain. Trimming took off 7 bases at V and 0 bases at J, with 13 bases between the two ends. The CDR3 runs 15 residues. Germline CDR1 and CDR2: MNHEY and SVGAGI.

The rearrangement joins TRBV7-8 to TRBJ2-1; 9 bases fit TRBD2. CDR1 and CDR2 from the germline V gene are SGHVS and FQNEAQ. This CDR3 contains 16 residues. V dropped 5 bases and J dropped 5; count of bases not matched to a gene: 10. The CDR3 bases are TGTGCCAGCAGCACACGACCGGGACTAGCAGACAATGAGCAGTTCTTC. It specifies CASSTRPGLADNEQFF.

Only a few counts were recorded for this clonotype. V usage is TRBV20-1 and J usage is TRBJ1-3; 7 bases map to TRBD1. Germline-derived CDR1 and CDR2 are DFQATT and SNEGSKA (reference sequence). The CDR3 runs to 13 residues. The V segment lost 5 bases and the J segment 4 bases; nucleotides outside the gene matches: 5. CDR3 DNA: TGCAGTGCTCTGAGGGGGCTCGGAAACACCATATATTTT. The encoded protein is CSALRGLGNTIYF.

This clonotype showed up many times. V is TRBV6-1 and J is TRBJ2-2, with 7 bases identical to TRBD2. Trimming cost V 8 bases and J 4 bases; bases outside gene matches: 7. The CDR3 spans 14 residues. Germline loops: CDR1 MNHNS, CDR2 SASEGT. The CDR3, as DNA: TGTGCCAGCGAGAGACTAGCTGCCACCGGGGAGCTGTTTTTT. This codes for CASERLAATGELFF.

This clonotype was seen more than once but under ten times. The chain uses TRBV28 and TRBJ1-1; no clear D gene. The CDR3 totals 14 residues. Germline V gene data show CDR1 as MDHEN and CDR2 as SYDVKM. Trimming took off 5 bases at V and 5 bases at J, with 15 bases between the two ends. CDR3 in amino acids: CASSPPEMGTEAFF. The CDR3 coding sequence is TGTGCCAGCAGTCCGCCCGAGATGGGGACTGAAGCTTTCTTT.

The rearrangement links TRBV9 to TRBJ2-3; possibly TRBD1 for D (6 bases). Germline loops: CDR1 SGDLS, CDR2 YYNGEE. The CDR3 contains 14 residues. The V gene lost 2 bases and the J gene lost 4 bases, with 11 bases spanning the gap. The CDR3, as DNA: TGTGCCAGCAGCGTCGACAGGCCCCCAGATACGCAGTATTTT. Translation: CASSVDRPPDTQYF.

The J gene is TRBJ2-3, the V gene TRBV20-1; D is possibly TRBD1 (5 bases). CDR1 is DFQATT and CDR2 is SNEGSKA in the germline V gene (reference sequence). This CDR3 is 12 amino acids long. V shed 3 bases and J shed 7 bases, with 11 bases lying between them. The CDR3 protein is CSASRDAYTQYF. DNA of the CDR3: TGCAGTGCTAGCAGGGATGCGTATACGCAGTATTTT.

The gene calls are TRBV10-3 and TRBJ2-7, with 13 positions matching TRBD2. The germline V gene encodes CDR1 ENHRY and CDR2 SYGVKD. The CDR3 extends over 14 amino acids. J gave up 3 bases and V 6 bases, and 2 bases lay outside the gene matches. In nucleotides, the CDR3 is TGTGCCATCAGGGGACTAGCGGGGAACTACGAGCAGTACTTC. Its protein is CAIRGLAGNYEQYF.

The chain joins TRBV3-1 to TRBJ1-1; D is ambiguous. Germline CDR1 and CDR2: LGHDT and YNNKEL (reference sequence). The CDR3 spans 14 residues. V lost 2 bases and J 5 bases, leaving 12 bases between the germline ends. CDR3: CASSQPGLGTEAFF. The CDR3 DNA reads as TGTGCCAGCAGCCAACCGGGCCTCGGGACTGAAGCTTTCTTT.